This T cell receptor beta chain was recovered during a study of breast tumors, draining lymph nodes, adjacent tissues. Study-wide results and limits: Tumor TCR diversity was below lymph nodes but above nontumor tissue.

As to this clonotype: Its antigen is not known. The CDR3 carries no conserved terminal phenylalanine or tryptophan, so it likely arises from a read error.

TCRdb reprocessed the multiplex PCR reads with MiXCR, giving one entry per CDR3 protein. The table lists over 20,000 distinct CDR3 sequences, approximately 23% of them singletons. This receptor was taken from a female donor with breast cancer. Some clones in this sample may be carry-over from other donors' samples. Sequenced: breast tumor tissue.

The CDR3 spells CASRGRLAGVSLPNGQFL. Here the CDR3 DNA reads TGTGCCAGCAGGGGGAGACTAGCGGGAGTCTCTCTCCCTAATGGGCAGTTCCTC. J is TRBJ2-1 and V is TRBV2, with 12 bases that match TRBD2. Germline V gives CDR1 SNHLY, CDR2 FYNNEI. The CDR3 is 18 residues long.